The 13 T cell receptor beta chains below all came from one sample that was sequenced in a study of blood T cells in healthy people across ages. Sample-barcoded 5' priming and a J-beta primer mix drove a second PCR of about 6 to 11 cycles. TCRdb reprocessed the 5' RACE reads with MiXCR, giving one entry per CDR3 protein. The data hold about 650,000 distinct CDR3 sequences, with 32% observed a single time. The material sequenced was blood. All receptors derive from a woman aged 80 or older in good health.

V and J are TRBV5-1 and TRBJ2-5, with a weak D call TRBD1 (7 bases). Per germline, CDR1 SGHRS and CDR2 YFSETQ. V lost 8 bases and J lost 3, with 17 bases in between. The CDR3 spans 14 residues. DNA of the CDR3: TGCGCCAGTACGCCCAGGGGGGCGAAAGAGACCCAGTACTTC. Translated, it gives CASTPRGAKETQYF.

This clonotype was recorded once. A read error is possible here, since a much larger clone lies one base away. This rearrangement joins TRBV6-1 to TRBJ2-1; 7 nucleotides line up with TRBD1. The V gene's germline CDR1 is MNHNS and CDR2 SASEGT. The J segment lost 10 bases and the V segment lost 1 base, leaving 10 bases of the junction unmatched. The CDR3 length is 15 residues. The CDR3 here is CASSEGPGTAYEQFF. The CDR3 region has the DNA TGTGCCAGCAGTGAAGGCCCCGGGACAGCTTACGAGCAGTTCTTC.

This clonotype came up many times. V usage is TRBV7-2 and J usage is TRBJ2-5; D possibly matches TRBD1 or TRBD2 (5 bases each). CDR1 is SGHTA, CDR2 FQGNSA, per germline. CDR3 length: 11 residues. Trimming cost V 3 bases and J 7 bases, with 6 bases left between them. CDR3 in DNA: TGTGCCAGCAGCTTGAGGGGGACCCAGTACTTC. Translating it yields CASSLRGTQYF.

This chain uses TRBV30 with TRBJ2-5; 10 positions match TRBD2. Trimming at V came to 0 bases and at J to 1 base, leaving 8 bases not matched to a gene. Germline loops: CDR1 GTSNPN, CDR2 SVGIG (reference sequence). CDR3 length equals 17 residues. The CDR3 region has the DNA TGTGCCTGGAGTGTAAGGGGGATAGCGGGGGGCCAAGAGACCCAGTACTTC. Protein product: CAWSVRGIAGGQETQYF.

This clonotype was counted a few times. The V and J genes are TRBV11-3 and TRBJ2-4, with a possible D match to TRBD1 (5 bases). V was cut by 1 base and J by 4 bases, with 11 bases left in between. Germline loops: CDR1 SGHNT, CDR2 YENEEA. This CDR3 is 15 amino acids long. In DNA, the CDR3 is TGTGCCAGCAGCTTAGGGGGCCAGCTAAAAAACATTCAGTACTTC. Its translation is CASSLGGQLKNIQYF.

The rearrangement uses TRBV4-1 and TRBJ1-2; TRBD1 might be the D (5 bases). Trimming left V 1 base short and J 4 bases short, with 16 bases between. CDR1 and CDR2 from the germline V gene are MGHRA and YSYEKL. This CDR3 is 16 amino acids long. CDR3 DNA sequence: TGCGCCAGCAGCCAAGGGCAGGGTCAAGGTGTCTATGGCTACACCTTC. It codes for CASSQGQGQGVYGYTF.

Turning to this clonotype: A much more abundant neighbour one base away suggests this may be a read error. The chain couples TRBV21-1 to TRBJ2-3; the table assigns TRBD2, which was not confirmed against the DNA. TRBV21-1 is an annotated pseudogene. The CDR3 runs to 16 residues. The CDR3 loop is CASSKTSGPSTDTQYF. The CDR3 DNA reads TGTGCCAGCAGCAAAACGAGCGGGCCAAGCACAGATACGCAGTATTTT.

This chain connects TRBV29-1 to TRBJ2-7; 8 nucleotides agree with TRBD1. V lost 6 bases and J lost 4; bases outside the gene matches: 8. CDR1 is SQVTM, CDR2 ANQGSEA, per germline. This CDR3 region has 13 residues. The CDR3 bases are TGCAGCGTCATAACCGGACAGGGTTACGAGCAGTACTTC. Translated: CSVITGQGYEQYF.

This clonotype was seen just once. This chain connects TRBV20-1 to TRBJ1-1; D is perhaps TRBD1 (6 bases). Germline V gene data show CDR1 as DFQATT and CDR2 as SNEGSKA (reference sequence). There are 16 residues in the CDR3. V lost 5 bases and J lost 5, with 24 bases in between. The CDR3 protein is CSAAAQGTPKGTEAFF. The CDR3 region has the DNA TGCAGTGCTGCGGCCCAAGGGACACCGAAGGGTACTGAAGCTTTCTTT.

This clonotype was picked up a small number of times. J is TRBJ1-3 and V is TRBV20-1; possible D gene TRBD1, 6 bases. V dropped 3 bases and J dropped 3 bases, with 9 bases sitting between them. CDR3 length: 13 residues. Germline V lookup: CDR1 DFQATT, CDR2 SNEGSKA (reference sequence). CDR3 nucleotide sequence: TGCAGTGCTAGTAGGGGGGATGGAAACACCATATATTTT. Translation: CSASRGDGNTIYF.

The chain combines TRBV7-2 with TRBJ1-1, with a weak D call TRBD1 (6 bases). Germline-derived CDR1 and CDR2 are SGHTA and FQGNSA. The CDR3 totals 18 residues. The germline V and J ends were trimmed by 1 base and 0 bases, with 18 bases remaining between them. The CDR3 DNA follows: TGTGCCAGCAGCTTAGAGGGCGAGGGGGGAGGACTGAACACTGAAGCTTTCTTT. Its translation: CASSLEGEGGGLNTEAFF.

Notes on this clonotype: Here the CDR3 omits its conserved ending phenylalanine or tryptophan, so a read error is the likely source. J is TRBJ1-5 and V is TRBV27, with 8 positions matching TRBD1. This CDR3 comprises 15 residues. Losses at the gene ends were 5 bases for V and 7 bases for J; bases not matched to a gene: 10. The germline V gene encodes CDR1 MNHEY and CDR2 SMNVEV (reference sequence). This CDR3 reads CASSVGRGREQPQHS. CDR3 DNA: TGTGCCAGCAGTGTGGGCAGGGGGCGGGAACAGCCCCAGCATTCT.

This clonotype has just one count. The genes are TRBV4-2 and TRBJ2-4; perhaps TRBD2 as D (6 bases). V lost 6 bases to trimming and J lost 9 bases, with 18 bases between them. CDR1 and CDR2 from the germline V gene are LGHNA and YNFKEQ. This CDR3 region has 14 residues. The CDR3 DNA reads TGTGCCAGCAGTTTAGCGGCGGGCTTCGCCATTCAGTACTTC. It is translated as CASSLAAGFAIQYF.